This T cell receptor beta chain was recovered during a study of cytomegalovirus exposure and HLA in healthy donors. The study's findings and limits: Common viral pathogens (according to a later analysis) appeared linked to several of the most significant clusters.

A multiplex PCR was run with 60 Vbeta primers and 13 Jbeta primers. The assay was immunoSEQ multiplex PCR, and TCRdb's table has in-frame clones only and misses some. The data show tens of thousands of clones, roughly 78% seen once. The V end lost 3 bases, the J end lost 0 bases, and 6 bases lay between the germline ends. Per germline, CDR1 MNHEY and CDR2 SMNVEV (reference sequence). The CDR3 consists of 14 residues. Concerning this clone: Its antigen is undetermined.

Sequencing was done on a sample of PBMCs. The chain couples TRBV27 to TRBJ1-3; the D gene is possibly TRBD1 (5 bases). The sequence was collected from a male donor in good health and CMV-seropositive. CDR3 sequence: CASSFRGSGNTIYF. CDR3 bases: TGTGCCAGCAGTTTTAGGGGCTCTGGAAACACCATATATTTT.